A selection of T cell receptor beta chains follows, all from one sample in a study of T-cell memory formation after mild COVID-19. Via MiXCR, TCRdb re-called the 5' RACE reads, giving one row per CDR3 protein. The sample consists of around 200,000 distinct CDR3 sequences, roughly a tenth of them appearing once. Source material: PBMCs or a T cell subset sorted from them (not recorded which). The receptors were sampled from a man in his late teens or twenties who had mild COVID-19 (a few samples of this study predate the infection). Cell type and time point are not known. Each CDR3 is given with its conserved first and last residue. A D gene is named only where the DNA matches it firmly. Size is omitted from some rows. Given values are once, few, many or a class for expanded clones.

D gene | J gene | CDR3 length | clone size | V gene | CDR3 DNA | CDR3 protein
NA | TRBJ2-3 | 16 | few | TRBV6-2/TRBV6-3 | TGTGCCAGCAGTTACGTCCGGACTGCTCCTTCAGATACGCAGTATTTT | CASSYVRTAPSDTQYF
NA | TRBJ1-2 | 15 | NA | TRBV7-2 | TGTGCCAGCAGCCCAGTCGGGGGTTTTGACTATGGCTACACCTTC | CASSPVGGFDYGYTF
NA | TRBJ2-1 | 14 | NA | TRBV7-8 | TGTGCCAGCAGCTGGGATAGGGCCCGCCGGGAGCAGTTCTTC | CASSWDRARREQFF
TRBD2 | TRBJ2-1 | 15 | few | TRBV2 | TGTGCCAGCAGACGGACTAGCGGGGGGAACAATGAGCAGTTCTTC | CASRRTSGGNNEQFF
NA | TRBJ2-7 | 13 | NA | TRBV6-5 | TGTGCCAGCAGCCTCCGCCCCTCCTACGAGCAGTACTTC | CASSLRPSYEQYF
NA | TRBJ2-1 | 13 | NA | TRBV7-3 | TGTGCCAGCAGCTTAATAGGTGGGAATGAGCAGTTCTTC | CASSLIGGNEQFF
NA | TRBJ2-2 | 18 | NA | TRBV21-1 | TGTGCCAGCAGCAAAGATACCGCTAGCGGGGGGTCAACCGGGGAGCTGTTTTTT | CASSKDTASGGSTGELFF
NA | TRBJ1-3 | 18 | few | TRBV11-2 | TGTGCCAGCAGGCATTTAATTGAGTCTTGGGGCTCTGGAAACACCATATATTTT | CASRHLIESWGSGNTIYF
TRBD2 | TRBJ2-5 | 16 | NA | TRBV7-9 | TGTGCCAGCAGCCTCGGGGGGACCTCTTTCCAAGAGACCCAGTACTTC | CASSLGGTSFQETQYF
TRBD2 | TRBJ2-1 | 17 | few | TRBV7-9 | TGTGCCAGCAGCTTAGTCCCGAGAGGAGCTATACAGCGGGGGGAGTTCTTC | CASSLVPRGAIQRGEFF
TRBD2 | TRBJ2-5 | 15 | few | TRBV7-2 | TGTGCCAGCAGTATTCTCCGCGGGGGCCAAGAGACCCAGTACTTC | CASSILRGGQETQYF
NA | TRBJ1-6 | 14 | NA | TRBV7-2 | TGTGCCAGCAGCTTACAGGGAGGAAATTCACCCCTCCACTTT | CASSLQGGNSPLHF
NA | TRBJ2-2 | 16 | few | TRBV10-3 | TGTGCCATCAGTGAGTCGCCTGGGCCGAACACCGGGGAGCTGTTTTTT | CAISESPGPNTGELFF
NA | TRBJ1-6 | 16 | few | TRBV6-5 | TGTGCCAGCAGTTATACAGGGAGCTCCTATAATTCACCCCTCCACTTT | CASSYTGSSYNSPLHF
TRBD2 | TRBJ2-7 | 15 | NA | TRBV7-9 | TGTGCCAGCAGCGGACTAGCGGGGAGCTCCTACGAGCAGTACTTC | CASSGLAGSSYEQYF
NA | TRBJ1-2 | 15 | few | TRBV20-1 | TGCAGTGCTATCCCGGGACACGTCTTTTCGGGAGGCTACACCTTC | CSAIPGHVFSGGYTF
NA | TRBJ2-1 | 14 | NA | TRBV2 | TGTGCCAGCAGAGCGGGCGACTCCTACAATGAGCAGTTCTTC | CASRAGDSYNEQFF
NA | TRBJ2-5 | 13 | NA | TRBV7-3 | TGTGCCAGCAGCCTAACAGTGGATGGGACCCAGTACTTC | CASSLTVDGTQYF
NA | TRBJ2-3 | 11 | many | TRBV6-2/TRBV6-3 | TGTGCCAGCACCCTCGGACAGAACCTTGTGTTT | CASTLGQNLVF
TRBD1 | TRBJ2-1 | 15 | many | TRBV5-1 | TGCGCCAGCAGCCCCACAGGGGACCCTTACAATGAGCAGTTCTTC | CASSPTGDPYNEQFF
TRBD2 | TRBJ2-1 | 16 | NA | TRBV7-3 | TGTGCCAGCAGCGAAAGGGTACGGGGGGGCCCCGATGAGCAGTTCTTC | CASSERVRGGPDEQFF
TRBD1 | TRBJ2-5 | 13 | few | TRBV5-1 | TGCGCCAGCAGGCGACAGGGTCCAGAGACCCAGTACTTC | CASRRQGPETQYF
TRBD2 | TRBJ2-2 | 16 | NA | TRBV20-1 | TGCAGTGCTAGTCGCGGGGGGGCCTGGAACACCGGGGAGCTGTTTTTT | CSASRGGAWNTGELFF
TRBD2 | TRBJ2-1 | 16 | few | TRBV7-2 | TGTGCCAGCAGCCGGGGGAGCGGGGGGGCCTACAATGAGCAGTTCTTC | CASSRGSGGAYNEQFF
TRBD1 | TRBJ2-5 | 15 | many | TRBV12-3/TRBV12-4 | TGTGCCAGCAGTTTGGGACAGGGTTTCCAAGAGACCCAGTACTTC | CASSLGQGFQETQYF
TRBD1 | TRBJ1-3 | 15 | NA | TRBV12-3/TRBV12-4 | TGTGCCAGCAGGAACAGGGGGCAGGATGGAAACACCATATATTTT | CASRNRGQDGNTIYF
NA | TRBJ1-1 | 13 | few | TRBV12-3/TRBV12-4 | TGTGCCAGCAGTACAGACCAGAACACTGAAGCTTTCTTT | CASSTDQNTEAFF